What follows describes a single TCR beta chain. The data were taken from a study of blood T cells in healthy people across ages. For the second PCR, which ran for roughly 6 to 12 cycles, a sample-barcoded 5' primer and a J-beta primer mix were used. TCRdb processed the 5' RACE reads anew with MiXCR; each CDR3 protein has one entry. This table holds around 750,000 distinct CDR3 sequences, 53% found once. The CDR3 is made up of 15 amino acids. V shed 4 bases and J shed 2 bases, with 15 bases lying between them. Germline lookup yields CDR1 SGHRS and CDR2 YFSETQ. This chain connects TRBV5-1 to TRBJ1-2; perhaps TRBD1 as D (5 bases). This receptor was obtained from a man of 80 years or more in good health. The specimen sequenced was blood. The CDR3 region is CASSLRPGENYGYTF. CDR3 DNA sequence: TGCGCCAGCAGCCTCCGCCCGGGGGAAAACTATGGCTACACCTTC.